This TCR beta chain was profiled in a study of control samples from healthy donors and cancer patients. This clone was recorded only once. Measured with immunoSEQ multiplex PCR; TCRdb has only the in-frame clones, and not every one. Of over 150,000 clones in the sample, roughly 92% were seen once. Sequencing was done on a sample of blood. The receptor's source is a woman in her late teens or twenties in good health.

The CDR3 sequence: CASSPGRSPLHF. DNA of the CDR3: TGTGCCAGCAGCCCCGGACGGTCACCCCTCCACTTT. This chain links TRBV27 with TRBJ1-6, with D hard to call. V was pared by 6 bases and J by 10 bases, with 10 bases between. CDR3 length: 12 amino acids. The germline gives CDR1 MNHEY, CDR2 SMNVEV (reference sequence).